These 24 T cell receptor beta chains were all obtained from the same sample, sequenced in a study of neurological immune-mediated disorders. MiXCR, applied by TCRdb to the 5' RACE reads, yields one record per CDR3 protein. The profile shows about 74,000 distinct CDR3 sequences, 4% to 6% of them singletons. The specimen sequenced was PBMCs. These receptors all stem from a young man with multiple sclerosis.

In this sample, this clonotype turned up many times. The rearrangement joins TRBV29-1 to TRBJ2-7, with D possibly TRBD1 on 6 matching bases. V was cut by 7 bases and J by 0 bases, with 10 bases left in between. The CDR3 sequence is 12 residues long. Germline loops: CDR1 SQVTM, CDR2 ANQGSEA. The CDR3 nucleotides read TGCAGCGCCACAGGGTACTCCTACGAGCAGTACTTC. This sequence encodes CSATGYSYEQYF.

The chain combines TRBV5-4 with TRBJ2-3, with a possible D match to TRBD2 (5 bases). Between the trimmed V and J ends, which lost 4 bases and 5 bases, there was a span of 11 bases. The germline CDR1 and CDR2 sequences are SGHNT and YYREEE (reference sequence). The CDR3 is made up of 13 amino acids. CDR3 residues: CASSLSAGDTQYF. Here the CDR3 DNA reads TGTGCCAGCAGCCTTTCCGCGGGAGATACGCAGTATTTT.

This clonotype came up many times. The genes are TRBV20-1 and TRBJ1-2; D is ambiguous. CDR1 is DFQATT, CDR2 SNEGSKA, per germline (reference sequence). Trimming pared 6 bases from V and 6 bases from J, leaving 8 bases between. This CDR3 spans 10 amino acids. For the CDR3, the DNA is TGCAGTGCCCCGAGAGATGGCTACACCTTC. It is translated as CSAPRDGYTF.

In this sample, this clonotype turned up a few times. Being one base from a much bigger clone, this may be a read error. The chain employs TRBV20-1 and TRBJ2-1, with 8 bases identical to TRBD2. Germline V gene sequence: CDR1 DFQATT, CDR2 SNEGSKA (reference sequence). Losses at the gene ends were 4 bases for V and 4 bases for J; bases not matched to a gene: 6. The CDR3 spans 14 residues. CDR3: CSATGTRGYNEQFF. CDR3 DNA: TGCAGTGCTACTGGGACTAGAGGGTACAATGAGCAGTTCTTC.

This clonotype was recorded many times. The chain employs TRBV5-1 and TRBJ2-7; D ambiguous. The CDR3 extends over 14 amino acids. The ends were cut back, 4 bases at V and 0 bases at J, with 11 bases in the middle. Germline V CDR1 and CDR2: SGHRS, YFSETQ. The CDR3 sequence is CASSATGVSYEQYF. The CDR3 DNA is TGCGCCAGCAGCGCAACCGGCGTCTCCTACGAGCAGTACTTC.

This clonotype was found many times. CDR3 sequence: CSAPPGQGNQPQHF. In DNA, the CDR3 is TGCAGTGCTCCTCCGGGACAGGGCAATCAGCCCCAGCATTTT. This chain uses TRBV20-1 with TRBJ1-5; 8 bases align to TRBD1. Looked up from germline, CDR1 is DFQATT and CDR2 is SNEGSKA (reference sequence). The CDR3 covers 14 residues. Losses at the gene ends were 5 bases for V and 2 bases for J; bases not matched to a gene: 5.

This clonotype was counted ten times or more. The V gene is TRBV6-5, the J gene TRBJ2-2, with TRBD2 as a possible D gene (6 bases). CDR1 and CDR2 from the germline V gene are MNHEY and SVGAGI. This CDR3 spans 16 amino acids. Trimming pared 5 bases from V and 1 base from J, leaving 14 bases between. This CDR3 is CASSRKRGGNTGELFF. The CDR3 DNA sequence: TGTGCCAGCAGTAGAAAACGGGGAGGGAACACCGGGGAGCTGTTTTTT.

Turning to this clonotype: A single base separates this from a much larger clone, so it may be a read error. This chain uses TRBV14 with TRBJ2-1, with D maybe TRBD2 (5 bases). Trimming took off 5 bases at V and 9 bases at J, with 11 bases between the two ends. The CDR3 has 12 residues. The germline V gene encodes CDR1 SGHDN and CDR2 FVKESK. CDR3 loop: CASSIQEVEQFF. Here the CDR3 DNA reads TGTGCCAGCAGCATCCAGGAGGTTGAGCAGTTCTTC.

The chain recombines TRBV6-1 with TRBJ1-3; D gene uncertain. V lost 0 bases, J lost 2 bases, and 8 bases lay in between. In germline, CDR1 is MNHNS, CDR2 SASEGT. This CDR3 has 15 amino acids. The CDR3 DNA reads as TGTGCCAGCAGTGAAGCAATAAGGGCTGGAAACACCATATATTTT. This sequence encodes CASSEAIRAGNTIYF.

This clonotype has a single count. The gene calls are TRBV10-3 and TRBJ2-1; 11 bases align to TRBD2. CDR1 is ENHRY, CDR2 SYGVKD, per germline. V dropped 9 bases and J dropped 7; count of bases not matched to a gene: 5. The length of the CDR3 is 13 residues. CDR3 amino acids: CAISSGRVNEQFF. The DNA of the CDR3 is TGTGCCATTAGTAGCGGGAGGGTGAATGAGCAGTTCTTC.

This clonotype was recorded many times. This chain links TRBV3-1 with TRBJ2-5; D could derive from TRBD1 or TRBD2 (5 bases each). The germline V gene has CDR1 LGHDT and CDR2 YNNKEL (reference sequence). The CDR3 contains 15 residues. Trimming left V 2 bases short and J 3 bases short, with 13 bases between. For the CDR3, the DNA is TGTGCCAGCAGCCAATTTGTCCGGGGCGAAGAGACCCAGTACTTC. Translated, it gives CASSQFVRGEETQYF.

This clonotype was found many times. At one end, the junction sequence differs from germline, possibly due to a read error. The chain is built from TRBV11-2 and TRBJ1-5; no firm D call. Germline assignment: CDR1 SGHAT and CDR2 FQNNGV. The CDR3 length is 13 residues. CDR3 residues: CASSLEPHLAQNF. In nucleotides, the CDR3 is TGTGCCAGCAGCTTAGAACCTCATTTAGCCCAGAATTTT.

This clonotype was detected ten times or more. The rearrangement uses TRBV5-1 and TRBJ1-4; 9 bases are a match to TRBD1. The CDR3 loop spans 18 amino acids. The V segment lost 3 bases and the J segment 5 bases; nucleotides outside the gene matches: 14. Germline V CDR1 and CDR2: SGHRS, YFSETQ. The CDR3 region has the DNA TGCGCCAGCAGCTCGGACAGGGGAAAGGGACCGGGAAATGAAAAACTGTTTTTT. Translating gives CASSSDRGKGPGNEKLFF.

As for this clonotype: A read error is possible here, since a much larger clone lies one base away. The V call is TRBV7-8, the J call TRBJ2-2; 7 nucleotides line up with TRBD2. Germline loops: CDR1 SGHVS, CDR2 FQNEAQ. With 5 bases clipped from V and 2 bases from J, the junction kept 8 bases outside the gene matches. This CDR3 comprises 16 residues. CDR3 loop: CASSPGRTLNTGELFF. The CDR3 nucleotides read TGTGCCAGCAGCCCCGGGAGGACTCTAAACACCGGGGAGCTGTTTTTT.

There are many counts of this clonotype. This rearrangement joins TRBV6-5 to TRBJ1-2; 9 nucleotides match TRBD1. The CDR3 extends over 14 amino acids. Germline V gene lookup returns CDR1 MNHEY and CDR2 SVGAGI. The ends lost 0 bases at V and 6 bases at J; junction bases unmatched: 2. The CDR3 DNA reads TGTGCCAGCAGTTACTCAGGGACAGGGAATGGCTACACCTTC. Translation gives CASSYSGTGNGYTF.

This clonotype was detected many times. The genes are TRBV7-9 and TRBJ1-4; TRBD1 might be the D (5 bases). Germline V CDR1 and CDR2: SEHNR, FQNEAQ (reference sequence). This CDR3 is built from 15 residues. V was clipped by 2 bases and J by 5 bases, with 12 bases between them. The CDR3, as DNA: TGTGCCAGCAGCTTACGAGACAGAAGAAATGAAAAACTGTTTTTT. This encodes CASSLRDRRNEKLFF.

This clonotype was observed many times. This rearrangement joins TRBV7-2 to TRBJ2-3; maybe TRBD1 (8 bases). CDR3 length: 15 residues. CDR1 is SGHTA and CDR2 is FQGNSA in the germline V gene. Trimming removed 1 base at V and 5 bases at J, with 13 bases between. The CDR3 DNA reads TGTGCCAGCAGCTTAGTCAACAGGGGGGGAGATACGCAGTATTTT. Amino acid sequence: CASSLVNRGGDTQYF.

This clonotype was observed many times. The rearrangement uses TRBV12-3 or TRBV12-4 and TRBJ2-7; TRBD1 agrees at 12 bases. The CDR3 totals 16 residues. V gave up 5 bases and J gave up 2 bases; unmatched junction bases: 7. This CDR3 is CASSRGQGAGTYEQYF. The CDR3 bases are TGTGCCAGCAGTAGGGGACAGGGGGCCGGCACCTACGAGCAGTACTTC.

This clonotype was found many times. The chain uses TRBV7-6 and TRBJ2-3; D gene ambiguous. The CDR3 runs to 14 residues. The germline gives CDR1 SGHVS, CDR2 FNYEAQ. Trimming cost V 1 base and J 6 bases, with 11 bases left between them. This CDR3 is CASSLGSKTDTQYF. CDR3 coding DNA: TGTGCCAGCAGCTTAGGCTCCAAAACGGATACGCAGTATTTT.

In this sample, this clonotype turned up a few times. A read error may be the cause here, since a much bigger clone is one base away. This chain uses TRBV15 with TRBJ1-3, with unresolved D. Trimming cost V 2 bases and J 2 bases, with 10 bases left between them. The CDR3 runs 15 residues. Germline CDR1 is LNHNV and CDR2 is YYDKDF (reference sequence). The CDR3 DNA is TGTGCCACCAGCAGACCACCCGGAACTGGAAACACCATATATTTT. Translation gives CATSRPPGTGNTIYF.

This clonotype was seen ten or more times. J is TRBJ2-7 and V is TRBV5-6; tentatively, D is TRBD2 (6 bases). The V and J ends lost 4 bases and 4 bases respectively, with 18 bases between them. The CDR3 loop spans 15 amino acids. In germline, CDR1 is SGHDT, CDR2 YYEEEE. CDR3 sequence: CASSPGTPGHYEQYF. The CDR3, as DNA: TGTGCCAGCAGCCCCGGGACTCCTGGGCATTACGAGCAGTACTTC.

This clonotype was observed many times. CDR3 residues: CATSGAGAFQETQYF. The CDR3 DNA follows: TGTGCCACCAGTGGAGCAGGAGCCTTCCAAGAGACCCAGTACTTC. The chain couples TRBV24-1 to TRBJ2-5; D not certain. V gave up 5 bases and J gave up 1 base, with 13 bases separating them. The CDR3 has 15 residues. CDR1 and CDR2 (germline): KGHDR, SFDVKD.

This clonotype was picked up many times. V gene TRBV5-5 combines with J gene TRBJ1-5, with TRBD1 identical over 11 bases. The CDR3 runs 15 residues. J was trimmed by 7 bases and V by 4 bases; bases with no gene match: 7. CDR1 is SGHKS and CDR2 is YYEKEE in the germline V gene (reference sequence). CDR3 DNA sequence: TGTGCCAGCAGCAGGCGGACAGGGGGCCTCCAGCCCCAGCATTTT. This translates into CASSRRTGGLQPQHF.

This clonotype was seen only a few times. The CDR3 DNA sequence: TGTGCCAGCAGTCCTACTAGCGGGAGTGCCGATACGCAGTATTTT. This translates into CASSPTSGSADTQYF. The chain employs TRBV12-3 or TRBV12-4 and TRBJ2-3, with 11 positions matching TRBD2. This CDR3 is 15 amino acids long. V gave up 5 bases and J gave up 6 bases; unmatched junction bases: 7.